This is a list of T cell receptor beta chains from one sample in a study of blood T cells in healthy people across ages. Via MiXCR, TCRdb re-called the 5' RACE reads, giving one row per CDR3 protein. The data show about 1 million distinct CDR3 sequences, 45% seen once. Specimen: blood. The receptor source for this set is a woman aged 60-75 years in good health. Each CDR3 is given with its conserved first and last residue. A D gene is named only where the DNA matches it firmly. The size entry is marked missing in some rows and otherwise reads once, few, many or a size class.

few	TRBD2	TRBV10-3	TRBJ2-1	CAISAKGLAGAVEQFF	TGTGCCATCAGTGCGAAGGGTCTAGCGGGAGCGGTTGAGCAGTTCTTC
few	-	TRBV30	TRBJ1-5	CAWSVPDRRDQPQHF	TGTGCCTGGAGTGTACCCGACCGTCGGGATCAGCCCCAGCATTTT
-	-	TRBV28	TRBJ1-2	CASRTGWNYGYTF	TGTGCCAGCAGAACTGGCTGGAACTATGGCTACACCTTC
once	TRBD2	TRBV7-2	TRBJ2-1	CASSPLAGEFEQFF	TGTGCCAGCAGCCCACTAGCGGGAGAGTTTGAGCAGTTCTTC
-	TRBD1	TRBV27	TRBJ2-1	CASSLSSDRGGVNEQFF	TGTGCCAGCAGTTTATCTAGTGACAGGGGGGGGGTCAATGAGCAGTTCTTC
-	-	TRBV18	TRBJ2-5	CASSPLTQETQYF	TGTGCCAGCTCACCCCTAACCCAAGAGACCCAGTACTTC
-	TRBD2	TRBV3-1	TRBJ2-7	CASSQAGTTNEQYF	TGTGCCAGCAGCCAAGCCGGGACTACAAACGAGCAGTACTTC
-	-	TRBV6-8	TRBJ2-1	CASSPSTQNSHNEQFF	TGTGCCAGCAGCCCTTCGACTCAAAACTCACACAATGAGCAGTTCTTC
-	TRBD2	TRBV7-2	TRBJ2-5	CASSQTGREVQETQYF	TGTGCCAGCAGCCAAACAGGCCGGGAGGTTCAAGAGACCCAGTACTTC
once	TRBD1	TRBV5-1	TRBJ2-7	CASSSGQGGYNEQYF	TGCGCCAGCAGCTCCGGACAGGGGGGGTACAATGAGCAGTACTTC
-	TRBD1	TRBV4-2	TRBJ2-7	CASSQERQGALYEQYF	TGTGCCAGCAGCCAAGAGCGTCAGGGGGCCCTCTACGAGCAGTACTTC
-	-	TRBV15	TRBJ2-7	CATSRESFYEQYF	TGTGCCACCAGCAGAGAATCATTTTACGAGCAGTACTTC
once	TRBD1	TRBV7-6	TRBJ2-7	CASSLGVTGGTVTYEQYF	TGTGCCAGCAGCTTAGGGGTGACAGGGGGAACGGTAACTTACGAGCAGTACTTC
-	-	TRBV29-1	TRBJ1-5	CSVEALPLVRNQPQHF	TGCAGCGTTGAAGCTCTACCTTTGGTTCGCAATCAGCCCCAGCATTTT
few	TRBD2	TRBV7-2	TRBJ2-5	CASSITGTSGRETQYF	TGTGCCAGCAGCATCACCGGGACTAGCGGGAGAGAGACCCAGTACTTC
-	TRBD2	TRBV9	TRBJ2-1	CASSPRGPSGGEQFF	TGTGCCAGCAGCCCAAGGGGGCCTAGCGGGGGTGAGCAGTTCTTC
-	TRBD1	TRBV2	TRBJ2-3	CASSGGQGPDTQYF	TGTGCCAGCAGTGGGGGACAGGGGCCAGATACGCAGTATTTT